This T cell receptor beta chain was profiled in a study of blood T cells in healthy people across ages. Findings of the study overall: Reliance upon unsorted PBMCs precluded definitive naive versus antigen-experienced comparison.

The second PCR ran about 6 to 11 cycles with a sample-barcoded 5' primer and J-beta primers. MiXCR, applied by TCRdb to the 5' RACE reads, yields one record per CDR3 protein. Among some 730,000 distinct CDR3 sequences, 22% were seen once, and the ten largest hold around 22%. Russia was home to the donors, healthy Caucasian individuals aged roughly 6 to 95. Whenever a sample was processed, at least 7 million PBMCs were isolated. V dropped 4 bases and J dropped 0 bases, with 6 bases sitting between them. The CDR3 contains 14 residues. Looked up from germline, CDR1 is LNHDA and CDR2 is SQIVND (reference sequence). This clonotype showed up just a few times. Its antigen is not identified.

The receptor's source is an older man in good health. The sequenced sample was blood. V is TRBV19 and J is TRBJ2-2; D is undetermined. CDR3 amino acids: CASSRRSNTGELFF. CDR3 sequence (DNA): TGTGCCAGTAGTAGGCGATCGAACACCGGGGAGCTGTTTTTT.